The 16 T cell receptor beta chains presented below share a single source sample, sequenced in a study of T cell changes during pregnancy in multiple sclerosis. Assay: immunoSEQ multiplex PCR; the TCRdb copy retains only in-frame clones and omits some. The sample has about 85,000 clones; approximately 91% are singletons. Sequencing used peripheral blood, obtained in the first trimester of pregnancy. The receptors come from a female donor with multiple sclerosis, enrolled in a pregnancy study.

The chain is built from TRBV27 and TRBJ1-4; D may be TRBD1 (5 bases). The CDR3 has 15 amino acids. V was clipped by 6 bases and J by 0 bases, with 11 bases between them. Germline loops: CDR1 MNHEY, CDR2 SMNVEV (reference sequence). The CDR3 sequence is CASSPGGATNEKLFF. In DNA, the CDR3 is TGTGCCAGCAGCCCCGGGGGTGCAACTAATGAAAAACTGTTTTTT.

The rearrangement links TRBV19 to TRBJ2-7, with TRBD2 matching over 8 bases. Losses at the gene ends were 0 bases for V and 0 bases for J; bases not matched to a gene: 4. There are 16 residues in the CDR3. Germline CDR1 and CDR2: LNHDA and SQIVND (reference sequence). Written as DNA, the CDR3 is TGTGCCAGTAGTATAGATGAGCGGGGGAGCTCCTACGAGCAGTACTTC. Its translation: CASSIDERGSSYEQYF.

The rearrangement uses TRBV5-1 and TRBJ2-7, with a possible D match to TRBD2 (5 bases). The V end lost 0 bases, the J end lost 2 bases, and 9 bases lay between the germline ends. This CDR3 is 14 amino acids long. CDR1 is SGHRS, CDR2 YFSETQ, per germline. The CDR3 protein is CASSLELAPYEQYF. DNA of the CDR3: TGCGCCAGCAGCTTGGAGCTAGCCCCCTACGAGCAGTACTTC.

V is TRBV9 and J is TRBJ2-5, with D possibly TRBD2 on 6 matching bases. V was cut by 0 bases and J by 5 bases, with 20 bases left in between. Germline V gives CDR1 SGDLS, CDR2 YYNGEE. The CDR3 sequence is 17 residues long. CDR3 protein: CASSVAGELGTWETQYF. CDR3 coding DNA: TGTGCCAGCAGCGTAGCCGGCGAATTGGGGACTTGGGAGACCCAGTACTTC.

This clone was seen just once. At one of its ends the junction is not consistent with the germline gene, which may arise from a read error. The CDR3 here is CASSELSPKREGLQFF. Here the CDR3 DNA reads TGTGCTAGCAGCGAACTCAGCCCAAAGCGGGAGGGCCTGCAGTTCTTC. This sequence joins TRBV7-7 and TRBJ2-1, with 10 positions matching TRBD2. CDR1 and CDR2 from the germline V gene are SSHAT and FNYEAQ (reference sequence). The CDR3 has 16 amino acids.

This clone appeared a single time. The gene calls are TRBV29-1 and TRBJ2-7; 10 bases are a match to TRBD2. CDR3 length: 12 residues. The J segment lost 4 bases and the V segment lost 5 bases, leaving 2 bases of the junction unmatched. Germline V gives CDR1 SQVTM, CDR2 ANQGSEA. CDR3 DNA: TGCAGCGTTTCGACTAGCGGGTACGAGCAGTACTTC. This translates into CSVSTSGYEQYF.

The chain joins TRBV18 to TRBJ2-7, with D tentatively TRBD1 (5 bases). Germline lookup yields CDR1 KGHSH and CDR2 LQKENI. This CDR3 has 14 residues. V lost 4 bases, J lost 5 bases, and 15 bases lay in between. As DNA, the CDR3 is TGTGCCAGCTCACTGATAAAGGGGCCAAACGAGCAGTACTTC. Protein product: CASSLIKGPNEQYF.

This clone was recorded once. The V and J genes are TRBV11-2 and TRBJ2-7; D perhaps matches TRBD2 (5 bases). Germline V gene sequence: CDR1 SGHAT, CDR2 FQNNGV. The CDR3 runs 14 residues. V gave up 1 base and J gave up 5 bases, with 12 bases separating them. The CDR3 loop is CASSLVQPGNEQYF. The CDR3 DNA follows: TGTGCCAGCAGCTTAGTCCAGCCGGGGAACGAGCAGTACTTC.

The count of this clone is one. The chain joins TRBV27 to TRBJ2-1; no firm D call. CDR1 and CDR2 (germline): MNHEY, SMNVEV (reference sequence). This CDR3 region has 15 residues. V dropped 4 bases and J dropped 2 bases, with 12 bases sitting between them. CDR3 bases: TGTGCCAGCAGTTCCTCGTTCCCTCCCTACAATGAGCAGTTCTTC. This gives the protein CASSSSFPPYNEQFF.

This chain uses TRBV7-3 with TRBJ2-1, with 8 positions matching TRBD2. Per the germline V gene, CDR1 is SGHTA and CDR2 is FQGTGA. This CDR3 region has 15 residues. The V and J ends lost 5 bases and 5 bases, in that order; junction bases with no gene match: 8. The CDR3 here is CASSAAPGGDNEQFF. The CDR3 bases are TGTGCCAGCAGCGCGGCCCCGGGAGGGGACAATGAGCAGTTCTTC.

This chain links TRBV2 with TRBJ1-1; D unclear. Trimming removed 5 bases at V and 0 bases at J, with 10 bases between. CDR1 is SNHLY, CDR2 FYNNEI, per germline. The CDR3 is 14 amino acids. Here the CDR3 DNA reads TGTGCCAGCAGTTATCAGAATTTGAACACTGAAGCTTTCTTT. Translating gives CASSYQNLNTEAFF. The whole variable domain, remainder taken from reference TRBV2 and TRBJ1-1, is EPEVTQTPSHQVTQMGQEVILRCVPISNHLYFYWYRQILGQKVEFLVSFYNNEISEKSEIFDDQFSVERPDGSNFTLKIRSTKLEDSAMYFCASSYQNLNTEAFFGQGTRLTVV.

V is TRBV5-4 and J is TRBJ1-6, with 8 bases fitting TRBD1. V trimming: 2 bases; J trimming: 10 bases; junction bases outside the gene matches: 5. Germline loops: CDR1 SGHNT, CDR2 YYREEE (reference sequence). This CDR3 region has 14 residues. The CDR3 region is CASSLGQGGSPLHF. The CDR3, as DNA: TGTGCCAGCAGCTTAGGACAGGGAGGCTCACCCCTCCACTTT.

The CDR3: CASKGLAGTGEQYF. The CDR3 DNA is TGTGCCAGCAAGGGACTAGCGGGGACGGGGGAGCAGTACTTC. V usage is TRBV7-6 and J usage is TRBJ2-7; TRBD2 matches at 13 bases. V was clipped by 7 bases and J by 7 bases; unmatched bases: 7. The germline V gene has CDR1 SGHVS and CDR2 FNYEAQ. The CDR3 extends over 14 amino acids.

The V gene is TRBV28, the J gene TRBJ2-3; the D gene is possibly TRBD2 (7 bases). Trimming left V 6 bases short and J 2 bases short, with 18 bases between. This CDR3 comprises 16 residues. Per germline, CDR1 MDHEN and CDR2 SYDVKM. The CDR3 spells CASRGGAGRNTDTQYF. The CDR3 DNA reads as TGTGCCAGCAGGGGGGGGGCAGGGAGAAACACAGATACGCAGTATTTT.

The CDR3: CASSLWDRGQYEQYF. The CDR3 DNA reads as TGTGCCAGCAGCTTATGGGACAGGGGGCAATACGAGCAGTACTTC. V gene TRBV7-9 combines with J gene TRBJ2-7; 12 bases match TRBD1. CDR1 SEHNR and CDR2 FQNEAQ come from the germline V gene (reference sequence). This CDR3 comprises 15 residues. Trimming cost V 2 bases and J 4 bases; bases outside gene matches: 3. Variable domain in full (rest from reference TRBV7-9 and TRBJ2-7): DTGVSQNPRHKITKRGQNVTFRCDPISEHNRLYWYRQTLGQGPEFLTYFQNEAQLEKSRLLSDRFSAERPKGSFSTLEIQRTEQGDSAMYLCASSLWDRGQYEQYFGPGTRLTVT.

V is TRBV6-5 and J is TRBJ1-2; D unclear. V lost 0 bases and J lost 2, with 7 bases in between. The CDR3 contains 14 residues. Looked up from germline, CDR1 is MNHEY and CDR2 is SVGAGI. The CDR3 DNA reads as TGTGCCAGCAGTTACTCAGCCGGGAACTATGGCTACACCTTC. It yields the protein CASSYSAGNYGYTF.